This T cell receptor (beta chain) was recovered during a study of early T cells in non-severe SARS-CoV-2 infection. Overall study context: Sequencing of bulk RNA from unsorted whole blood was done, without chain pairing. Findings and caveats of the study: CD4 and private specificities were missed by VDJdb matching, which favored anti-spike CD8 responses.

In its sample, this clonotype was seen a few times. Its target is not known. This CDR3 comprises 15 residues. Germline trimming cut 6 bases from V and 7 bases from J; bases unmatched to any gene: 10. TCRdb processed the 5' RACE reads anew with MiXCR; each CDR3 protein has one entry. The sample holds tens of thousands of distinct CDR3 sequences, 5% to 6% seen once. The J gene is TRBJ2-1, the V gene TRBV12-3 or TRBV12-4, with TRBD1 matching 9 bases. Sequencing input: whole blood. The clonotype originates from an adult who was a healthcare worker with PCR-confirmed SARS-CoV-2 infection or an uninfected control (not recorded which). The CDR3 coding sequence is TGTGCCAGCAGCCCACAGGGGGCAGGTAGGAATGAGCAGTTCTTC. Translated, it gives CASSPQGAGRNEQFF.